This record looks at one TCR beta chain sequence and its context. The sample originates from a study of blood T cell repertoires in COVID-19. Study-level information: COVID-19 samples, acute and convalescent, were from the United States, Italy and Spain.

Germline-derived CDR1 and CDR2 are MNHEY and SMNVEV (reference sequence). The CDR3 extends over 15 amino acids. V was clipped by 5 bases and J by 3 bases; unmatched bases: 7. Some clones are missing from TCRdb's copy, which holds only in-frame ones; the method was immunoSEQ multiplex PCR. Altogether approximately 300,000 clones are present, roughly nine tenths being singletons, with the ten largest covering around 2.7%. Input material: PBMCs or T cells enriched from blood (not recorded which). The source is a man aged 55 to 70 who had recovered from COVID-19. The chain couples TRBV27 to TRBJ2-3; 8 bases align to TRBD2. Written as DNA, the CDR3 is TGTGCCAGCAGTCCACGGGGGGGCGGAACAGATACGCAGTATTTT. The encoded protein is CASSPRGGGTDTQYF.